The rows below give T cell receptor beta chains drawn from one sample of a study of CD8 T cells in ankylosing spondylitis. Using its own MiXCR run on the 5' RACE reads, TCRdb lists one record per CDR3 protein. Among around 440,000 distinct CDR3 sequences listed, approximately 17% were seen once. Input material: blood, either unsorted or a sorted T cell fraction (not recorded which). The source is a male donor with ankylosing spondylitis. CDR3s include the opening cysteine and the closing phenylalanine or tryptophan. D genes are given only for firm matches. Clone size is given for some rows only: seen once, a few or many times, or a class if the clone is expanded.

d_gene	v_gene	abundance	j_gene	CDR3nt	CDR3aa
.	TRBV30	.	TRBJ2-2	TGTGCCTGGAGTGTACTTGGGGAGCTGTTTTTT	CAWSVLGELFF
.	TRBV3-1	few	TRBJ1-2	TGTGCCAGCAGCCAAGACGACACGGCGTATGGCTACACCTTC	CASSQDDTAYGYTF
.	TRBV4-1	.	TRBJ1-2	TGCGCCAGCAGCCCAGGTGAGGTGGCCCCTTATGGCTACACCTTC	CASSPGEVAPYGYTF
.	TRBV5-1	many	TRBJ1-1	TGCGCCAGCAGCCCAACCCCCGGGACCCGTGAAGCTTTCTTT	CASSPTPGTREAFF
.	TRBV5-1	many	TRBJ2-7	TGTGCCAGCAGCTTGACGGGGGACGAGCAGTACTTC	CASSLTGDEQYF
TRBD1	TRBV3-1	few	TRBJ1-3	TGTGCCAGCAGCCAGGCGACAGGGGGAGGAAACACCATATATTTT	CASSQATGGGNTIYF
.	TRBV3-1	.	TRBJ1-2	TGTGCCAGCAGCCAAGTCTGGGGGAAGAGCTATGGCTACACCTTC	CASSQVWGKSYGYTF
.	TRBV29-1	many	TRBJ1-2	TGCAGCGTTGTATCGAGAACAGCTAACTATGGCTACACCTTC	CSVVSRTANYGYTF
TRBD1	TRBV20-1	few	TRBJ1-4	TGCAGTGCTAGCAGGACAGGGGATGAAAAACTGTTTTTT	CSASRTGDEKLFF
.	TRBV1	.	TRBJ2-3	TGCACCAGCAGCCAAGATCGGGAGCGGGGGGAGAGCACAGATACGCAGTATTTT	CTSSQDRERGESTDTQYF
.	TRBV2	few	TRBJ1-5	TGTGCCAGCAGTGAAGCAGGGTCTAGAGTGGAGCCCCAGCATTTT	CASSEAGSRVEPQHF
.	TRBV11-1	.	TRBJ2-1	TGTGCCAGCAGCTCCTTCCCTTCGCGTCGGACAGACTACAATGAGCAGTTCTTC	CASSSFPSRRTDYNEQFF
.	TRBV5-6	.	TRBJ1-6	TGTGCCAGCAGCGCGGCAGGGTATAATTCACCCCTCCACTTT	CASSAAGYNSPLHF
TRBD1	TRBV5-1	many	TRBJ1-4	TGCGCCAGCAGCCGACAGGGCGGTGAAAAACTGTTTTTT	CASSRQGGEKLFF
.	TRBV7-3	many	TRBJ2-5	TGTGCCAGCAGCTTTCTTCGCGGGGAAGAGACCCAGTACTTC	CASSFLRGEETQYF
TRBD2	TRBV6-1	.	TRBJ2-1	TGTGCCAGCAGTCTTGCTAGCGGGGGGGACCTCCGGCAGTTCTTC	CASSLASGGDLRQFF
.	TRBV5-1	.	TRBJ1-1	TGCGCCAGCAGCACCCAACCATCCGGGACGAACACTGAAGCTTTCTTT	CASSTQPSGTNTEAFF
TRBD2	TRBV9	.	TRBJ2-3	TGTGCCAGCAGCGTTGGGATACTAGCGGGGGGGGGCACAGATACGCAGTATTTT	CASSVGILAGGGTDTQYF
.	TRBV25-1	few	TRBJ1-1	TGTGCCAGCAAGACCGGGACCAAGAACACTGAAGCTTTCTTT	CASKTGTKNTEAFF
.	TRBV6-1	few	TRBJ2-1	TGTGCCAGCAGTCTCCGGCTGACAGGAAACTCCTACAATGAGCAGTTCTTC	CASSLRLTGNSYNEQFF
.	TRBV20-1	.	TRBJ2-7	TGCAGTGCTACGGACTCCGCCTACGAGCAGTACTTC	CSATDSAYEQYF
TRBD2	TRBV20-1	few	TRBJ2-5	TGCAGTGCTAGATGGGCGACTAGCGTACAAGAGACCCAGTACTTC	CSARWATSVQETQYF